Reported below is one TCR beta chain. TCRdb's copy holds only in-frame clones and misses some; the assay was immunoSEQ multiplex PCR. The table has more than 300,000 clones, 83% seen once; the top ten hold roughly 1.1%. This entry comes from a study of blood T cell repertoires in COVID-19. The wider study: T cells, B-cell-depleted T cells, or PBMCs supplied cDNA or gDNA.

Per the germline V gene, CDR1 is SGHTA and CDR2 is FQGNSA. CDR3 length: 12 amino acids. The V end was cut by 5 bases, the J end by 4 bases, with 8 bases between. The receptor was isolated from a woman aged 45-59 years with acute or convalescent COVID-19. The J gene is TRBJ2-5, the V gene TRBV7-2; possibly TRBD2 for D (5 bases). Sequencing was done on a sample of peripheral blood. The CDR3 protein is CASSQAGETQYF. As DNA, the CDR3 is TGTGCCAGCAGCCAGGCGGGAGAGACCCAGTACTTC.